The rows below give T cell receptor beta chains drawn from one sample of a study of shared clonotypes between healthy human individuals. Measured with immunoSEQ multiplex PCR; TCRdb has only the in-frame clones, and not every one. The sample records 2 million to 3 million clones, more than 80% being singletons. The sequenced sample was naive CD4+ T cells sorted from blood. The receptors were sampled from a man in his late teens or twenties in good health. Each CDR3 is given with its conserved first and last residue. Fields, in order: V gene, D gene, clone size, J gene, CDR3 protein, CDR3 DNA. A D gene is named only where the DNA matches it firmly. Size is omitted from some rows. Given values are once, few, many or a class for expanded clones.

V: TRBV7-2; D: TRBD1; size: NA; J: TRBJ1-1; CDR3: CASSLVGRGIKGNTEAFF; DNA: TGTGCCAGCAGCTTAGTCGGCAGGGGGATCAAAGGGAACACTGAAGCTTTCTTT
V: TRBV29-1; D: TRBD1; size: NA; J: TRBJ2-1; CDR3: CSGTGTGFWRELGQQFF; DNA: TGCAGCGGGACCGGGACAGGGTTTTGGCGGGAACTCGGCCAGCAGTTCTTC
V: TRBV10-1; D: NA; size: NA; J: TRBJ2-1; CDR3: CASSVVPRRGSDEQFF; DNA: TGCGCCAGCAGTGTCGTCCCACGACGGGGCTCGGATGAGCAGTTCTTC
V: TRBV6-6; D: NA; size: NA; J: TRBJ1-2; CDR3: CASSRAGDDGYTF; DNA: TGTGCCAGCAGCCGGGCGGGGGATGATGGCTACACCTTC
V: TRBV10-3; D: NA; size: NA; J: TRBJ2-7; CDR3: CAISESGAKGWEQYF; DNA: TGTGCCATCAGTGAGTCGGGGGCGAAGGGGTGGGAGCAGTACTTC
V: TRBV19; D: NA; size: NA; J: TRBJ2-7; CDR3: CASSTQLGSYEQYF; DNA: TGTGCCAGTAGTACTCAACTAGGATCCTACGAGCAGTACTTC
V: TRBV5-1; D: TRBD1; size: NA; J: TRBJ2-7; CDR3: CASSKPGQGSYEQYF; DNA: TGCGCCAGCAGCAAACCGGGACAGGGATCCTACGAGCAGTACTTC
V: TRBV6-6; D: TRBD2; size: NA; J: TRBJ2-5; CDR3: CASSYSLAGANF; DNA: TGTGCCAGCAGTTACTCACTAGCGGGGGCTAACTTC
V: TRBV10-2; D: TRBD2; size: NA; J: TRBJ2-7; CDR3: CASSDLGLAGAYEQYF; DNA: TGCGCCAGCAGTGACTTGGGACTAGCGGGAGCCTACGAGCAGTACTTC
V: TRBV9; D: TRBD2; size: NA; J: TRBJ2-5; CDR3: CASSGGASGVQETQYF; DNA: TGTGCCAGCAGCGGGGGAGCTAGCGGGGTACAAGAGACCCAGTACTTC
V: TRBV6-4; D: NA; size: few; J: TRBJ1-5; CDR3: CASVGRFESNQPQHF; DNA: TGTGCCAGCGTTGGACGGTTTGAGAGCAATCAGCCCCAGCATTTT
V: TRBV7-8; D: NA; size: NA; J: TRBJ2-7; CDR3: CASSLLAGAAYEQYF; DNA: TGTGCCAGCAGCTTATTAGCAGGGGCGGCCTACGAGCAGTACTTC
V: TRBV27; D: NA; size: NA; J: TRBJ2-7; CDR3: CASRPRSGSYEQYF; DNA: TGTGCCAGCCGGCCACGGAGCGGGTCCTACGAGCAGTACTTC
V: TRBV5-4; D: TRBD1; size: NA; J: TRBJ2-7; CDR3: CASSRRDRVDEQYF; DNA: TGTGCCAGCAGCCGCCGGGACAGGGTCGACGAGCAGTACTTC
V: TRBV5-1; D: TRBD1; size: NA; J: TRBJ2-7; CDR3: CASSFGDRVQYF; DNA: TGCGCCAGCAGCTTCGGGGACAGAGTTCAGTACTTC
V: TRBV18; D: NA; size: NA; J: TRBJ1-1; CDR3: CASSPGFSTEAFF; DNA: TGTGCCAGCTCACCAGGGTTCAGCACTGAAGCTTTCTTT
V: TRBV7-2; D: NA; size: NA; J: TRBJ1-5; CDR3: CASSLGDGAHQPQHF; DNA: TGTGCCAGCAGCTTAGGTGACGGGGCCCATCAGCCCCAGCATTTT
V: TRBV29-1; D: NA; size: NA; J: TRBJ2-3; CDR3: CSVEGAGNFGATQYF; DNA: TGCAGCGTTGAAGGTGCGGGGAACTTCGGGGCCACGCAGTATTTT
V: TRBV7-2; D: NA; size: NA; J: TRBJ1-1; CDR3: CGARENTEAFF; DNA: TGTGGGGCTAGAGAGAACACTGAAGCTTTCTTT
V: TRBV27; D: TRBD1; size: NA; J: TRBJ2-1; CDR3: CASSPYRTGANNEQFF; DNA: TGTGCCAGCAGTCCATATCGGACAGGGGCCAACAATGAGCAGTTCTTC
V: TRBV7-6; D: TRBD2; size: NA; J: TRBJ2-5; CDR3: CASSSRVLAGIQYF; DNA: TGTGCCAGCAGCTCTAGAGTACTAGCGGGGATCCAGTACTTC
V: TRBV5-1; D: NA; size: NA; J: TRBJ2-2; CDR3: CASSFYGTGRTGELFF; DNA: TGCGCCAGCAGCTTTTACGGCACGGGGAGGACCGGGGAGCTGTTTTTT
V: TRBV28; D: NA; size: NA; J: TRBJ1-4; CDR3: CASRGGSAEKLFF; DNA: TGTGCCAGCAGGGGGGGGAGTGCTGAAAAACTGTTTTTT
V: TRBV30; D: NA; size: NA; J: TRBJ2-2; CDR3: CAWAQGKAGELFF; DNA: TGTGCCTGGGCACAGGGAAAGGCCGGGGAGCTGTTTTTT
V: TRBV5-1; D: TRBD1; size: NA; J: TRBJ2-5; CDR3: CASSRDRVRETQYF; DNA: TGCGCCAGCAGCCGGGACAGGGTCCGGGAGACCCAGTACTTC
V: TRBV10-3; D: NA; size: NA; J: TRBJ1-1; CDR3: CAISESGVGVTEAFF; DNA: TGTGCCATCAGTGAGTCTGGGGTAGGCGTTACTGAAGCTTTCTTT
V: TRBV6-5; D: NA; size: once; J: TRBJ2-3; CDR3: CASRPSWGTDTQYF; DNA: TGTGCCAGCAGGCCAAGTTGGGGCACAGATACGCAGTATTTT
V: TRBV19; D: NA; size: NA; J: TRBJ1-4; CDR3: CASSVLTTNEKLFF; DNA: TGTGCCAGTAGCGTTTTGACAACTAATGAAAAACTGTTTTTT
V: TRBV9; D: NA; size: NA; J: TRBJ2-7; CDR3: CASSEGATSGEQYF; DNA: TGTGCCAGCAGCGAAGGGGCTACCTCGGGCGAGCAGTACTTC
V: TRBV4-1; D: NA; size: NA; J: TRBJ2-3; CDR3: CASSQLLSTDTQYF; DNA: TGCGCCAGCAGCCAACTCCTTAGTACAGATACGCAGTATTTT
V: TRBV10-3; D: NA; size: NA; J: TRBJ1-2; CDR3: CAITESREDGYTF; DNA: TGTGCCATCACCGAGAGCAGGGAGGATGGCTACACCTTC
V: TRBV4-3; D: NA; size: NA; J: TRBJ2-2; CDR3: CASSQDFEAYNTGELFF; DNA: TGCGCCAGCAGCCAAGATTTCGAGGCTTATAACACCGGGGAGCTGTTTTTT
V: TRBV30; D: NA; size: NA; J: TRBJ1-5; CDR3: CAWTLGGNNQPQHF; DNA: TGTGCCTGGACGCTCGGCGGAAACAATCAGCCCCAGCATTTT
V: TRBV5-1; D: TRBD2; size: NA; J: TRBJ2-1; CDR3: CASSLGLAGYNEQFF; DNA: TGCGCCAGCAGCCTAGGACTAGCGGGGTACAATGAGCAGTTCTTC
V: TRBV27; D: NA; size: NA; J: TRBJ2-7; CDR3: CASSFRRFYEQYF; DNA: TGTGCCAGCAGTTTTCGGAGATTCTACGAGCAGTACTTC
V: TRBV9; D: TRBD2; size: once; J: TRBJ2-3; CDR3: CASSVRGGSTDTQYF; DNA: TGTGCCAGCAGCGTTCGGGGGGGAAGTACAGATACGCAGTATTTT
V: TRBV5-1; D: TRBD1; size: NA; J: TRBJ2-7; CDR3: CASSLGTGGSYEQYF; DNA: TGCGCCAGCAGCTTGGGGACAGGGGGTTCCTACGAGCAGTACTTC
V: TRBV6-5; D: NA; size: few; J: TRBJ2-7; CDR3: CASSYLDEQYF; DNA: TGTGCCAGCAGTTACTTAGACGAGCAGTACTTC
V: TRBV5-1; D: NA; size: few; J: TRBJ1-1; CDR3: CASSLFMGSSNTEAFF; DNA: TGCGCCAGCAGCTTGTTCATGGGGAGTTCGAACACTGAAGCTTTCTTT
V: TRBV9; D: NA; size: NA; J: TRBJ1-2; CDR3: CASSPDFNYGYTF; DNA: TGTGCCAGCAGCCCCGACTTTAACTATGGCTACACCTTC
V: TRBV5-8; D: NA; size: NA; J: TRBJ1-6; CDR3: CASSFTGTRVSSPLHF; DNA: TGTGCCAGCAGCTTTACAGGGACGCGAGTTAGTTCACCCCTCCACTTT
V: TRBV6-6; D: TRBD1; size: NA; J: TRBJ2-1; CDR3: CASMTGTGVWNEQFF; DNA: TGTGCCAGCATGACCGGGACAGGAGTCTGGAATGAGCAGTTCTTC
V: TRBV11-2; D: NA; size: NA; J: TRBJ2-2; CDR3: CASSLVTGSGELFF; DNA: TGTGCCAGCAGCTTAGTTACCGGTAGCGGGGAGCTGTTTTTT
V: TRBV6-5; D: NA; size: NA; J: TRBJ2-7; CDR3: CASSYRTESYEQYF; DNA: TGTGCCAGCAGTTACCGGACGGAATCCTACGAGCAGTACTTC
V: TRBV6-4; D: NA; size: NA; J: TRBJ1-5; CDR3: CASSPQGGGQPQHF; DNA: TGTGCCAGCAGTCCACAGGGAGGAGGTCAGCCCCAGCATTTT
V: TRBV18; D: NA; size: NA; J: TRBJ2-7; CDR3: CASSRTIGPSYEQYF; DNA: TGTGCCAGCTCACGTACCATCGGTCCCTCTTACGAGCAGTACTTC
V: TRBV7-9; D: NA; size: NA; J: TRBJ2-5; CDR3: CASSEAGPGETQYF; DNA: TGTGCCAGCAGTGAGGCGGGGCCGGGGGAGACCCAGTACTTC
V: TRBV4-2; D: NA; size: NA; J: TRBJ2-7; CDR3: CASSNLRQPYEQYF; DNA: TGTGCCAGCAGCAACCTCCGACAGCCCTACGAGCAGTACTTC
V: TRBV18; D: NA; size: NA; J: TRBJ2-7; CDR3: CASSPSRLIYEQYF; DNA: TGTGCCAGCTCACCCTCACGCCTGATCTACGAGCAGTACTTC
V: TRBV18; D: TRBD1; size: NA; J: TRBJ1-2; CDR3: CASSPTLFEGAAAGYTF; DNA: TGTGCCAGCTCCCCCACGTTATTCGAGGGGGCAGCTGCTGGCTACACCTTC
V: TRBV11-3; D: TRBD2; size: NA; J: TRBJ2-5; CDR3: CASSPSGGRMETQYF; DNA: TGTGCCAGCAGCCCTAGCGGGGGAAGGATGGAGACCCAGTACTTC
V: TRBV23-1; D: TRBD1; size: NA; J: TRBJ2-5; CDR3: CASSSTGVHQETQYF; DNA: TGCGCCAGCTCCTCAACAGGGGTCCATCAAGAGACCCAGTACTTC
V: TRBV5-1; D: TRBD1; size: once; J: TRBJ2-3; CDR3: CASSSLTGGTDTQYF; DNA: TGCGCCAGCAGCTCGTTGACAGGGGGCACAGATACGCAGTATTTT
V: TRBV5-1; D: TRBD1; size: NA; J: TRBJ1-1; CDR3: CASSLSTGGLNTEAFF; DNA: TGCGCCAGCAGCTTAAGTACAGGGGGTTTGAACACTGAAGCTTTCTTT
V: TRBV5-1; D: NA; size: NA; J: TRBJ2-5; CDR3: CASSSGGGAETQYF; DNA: TGCGCCAGCAGCTCGGGTGGGGGGGCGGAGACCCAGTACTTC